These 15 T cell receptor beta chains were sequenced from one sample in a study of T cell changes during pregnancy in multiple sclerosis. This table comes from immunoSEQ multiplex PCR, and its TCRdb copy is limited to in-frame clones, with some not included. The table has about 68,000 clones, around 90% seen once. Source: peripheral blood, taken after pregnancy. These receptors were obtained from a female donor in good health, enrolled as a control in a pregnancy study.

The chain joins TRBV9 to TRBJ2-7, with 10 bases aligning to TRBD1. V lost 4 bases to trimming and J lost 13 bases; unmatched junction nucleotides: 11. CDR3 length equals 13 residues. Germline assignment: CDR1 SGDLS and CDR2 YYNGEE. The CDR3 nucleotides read TGTGCCAGCAGCAACCTAAGACAGGGGGCTCTATACTTC. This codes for CASSNLRQGALYF.

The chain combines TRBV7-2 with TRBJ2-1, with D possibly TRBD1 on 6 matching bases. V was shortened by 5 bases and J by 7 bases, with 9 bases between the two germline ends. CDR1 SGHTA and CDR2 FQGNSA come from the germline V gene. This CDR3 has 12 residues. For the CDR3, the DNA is TGTGCCAGCAGCCTTGACAGGAATGAGCAGTTCTTC. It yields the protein CASSLDRNEQFF.

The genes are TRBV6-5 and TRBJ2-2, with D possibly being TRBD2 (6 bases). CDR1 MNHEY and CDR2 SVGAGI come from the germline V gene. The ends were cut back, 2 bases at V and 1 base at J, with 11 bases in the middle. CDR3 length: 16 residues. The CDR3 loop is CASSYRLVRNTGELFF. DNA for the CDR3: TGTGCCAGCAGTTACCGACTAGTGCGGAACACCGGGGAGCTGTTTTTT.

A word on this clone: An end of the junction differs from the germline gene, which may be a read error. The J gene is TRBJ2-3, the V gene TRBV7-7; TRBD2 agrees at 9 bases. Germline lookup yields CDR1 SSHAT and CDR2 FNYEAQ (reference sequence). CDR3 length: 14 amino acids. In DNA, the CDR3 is TGTGCTAGCAGCGGTAGCGGGAGTGCAGATACGCAGTATTTT. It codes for CASSGSGSADTQYF.

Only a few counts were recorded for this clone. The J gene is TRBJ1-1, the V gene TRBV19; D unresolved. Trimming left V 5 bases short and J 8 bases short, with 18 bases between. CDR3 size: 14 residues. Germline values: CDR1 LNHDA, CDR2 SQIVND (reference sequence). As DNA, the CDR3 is TGTGCCAGTAGTGGCCGGGGAGGGCCCCAGGAAGCTTTCTTT. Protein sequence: CASSGRGGPQEAFF.

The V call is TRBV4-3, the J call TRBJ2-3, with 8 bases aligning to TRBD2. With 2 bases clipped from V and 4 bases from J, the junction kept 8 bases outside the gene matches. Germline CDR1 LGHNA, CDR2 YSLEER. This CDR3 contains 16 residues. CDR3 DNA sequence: TGCGCCAGCAGCCAACCCGGAGCGGGAGTTCCAGATACGCAGTATTTT. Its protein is CASSQPGAGVPDTQYF.

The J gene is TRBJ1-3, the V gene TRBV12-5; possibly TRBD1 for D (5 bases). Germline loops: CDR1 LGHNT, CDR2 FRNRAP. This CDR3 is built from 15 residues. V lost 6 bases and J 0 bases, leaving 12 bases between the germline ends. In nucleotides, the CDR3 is TGTGCTAGTGGGGGACTCCAGGGCTCTGGAAACACCATATATTTT. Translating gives CASGGLQGSGNTIYF.

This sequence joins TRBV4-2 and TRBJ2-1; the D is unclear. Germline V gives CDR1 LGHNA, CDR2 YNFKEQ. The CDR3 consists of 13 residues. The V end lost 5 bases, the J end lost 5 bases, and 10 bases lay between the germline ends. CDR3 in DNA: TGTGCCAGCAGCATAAGACTTGACAATGAGCAGTTCTTC. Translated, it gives CASSIRLDNEQFF.

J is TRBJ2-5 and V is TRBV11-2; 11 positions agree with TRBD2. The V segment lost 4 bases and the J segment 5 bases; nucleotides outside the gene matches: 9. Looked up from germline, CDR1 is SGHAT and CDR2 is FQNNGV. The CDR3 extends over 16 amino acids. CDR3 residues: CASSSIAGGLLETQYF. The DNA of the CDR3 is TGTGCCAGCAGCTCAATAGCGGGAGGGCTGCTGGAGACCCAGTACTTC. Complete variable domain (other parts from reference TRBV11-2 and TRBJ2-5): EAGVAQSPRYKIIEKRQSVAFWCNPISGHATLYWYQQILGQGPKLLIQFQNNGVVDDSQLPKDRFSAERLKGVDSTLKIQPAKLEDSAVYLCASSSIAGGLLETQYFGPGTRLLVL.

CDR3 in amino acids: CASSFRTSGRAMEQFF. CDR3 in DNA: TGTGCCAGCAGCTTTAGGACTAGCGGGAGGGCCATGGAGCAGTTCTTC. J is TRBJ2-1 and V is TRBV7-2, with TRBD2 identical over 15 bases. The CDR3 extends over 16 amino acids. The V gene's germline CDR1 is SGHTA and CDR2 FQGNSA. Losses at the gene ends were 3 bases for V and 10 bases for J; bases not matched to a gene: 7. The variable domain in full, with the rest retrieved from reference TRBV7-2 and TRBJ2-1, is GAGVSQSPSNKVTEKGKDVELRCDPISGHTALYWYRQSLGQGLEFLIYFQGNSAPDKSGLPSDRFSAERTGGSVSTLTIQRTQQEDSAVYLCASSFRTSGRAMEQFFGPGTRLTVL.

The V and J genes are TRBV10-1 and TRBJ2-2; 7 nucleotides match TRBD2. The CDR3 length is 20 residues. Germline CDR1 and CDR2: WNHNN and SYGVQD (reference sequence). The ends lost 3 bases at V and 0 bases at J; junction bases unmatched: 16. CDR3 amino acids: CASSDPEPSGRDSNTGELFF. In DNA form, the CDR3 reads TGCGCCAGCAGTGACCCAGAGCCCTCGGGGAGGGACTCGAACACCGGGGAGCTGTTTTTT.

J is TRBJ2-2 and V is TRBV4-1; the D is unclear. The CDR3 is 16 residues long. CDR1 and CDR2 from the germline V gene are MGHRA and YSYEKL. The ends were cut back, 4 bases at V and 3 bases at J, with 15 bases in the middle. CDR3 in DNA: TGCGCCAGCAGCCCGACGGCAGGAACACACACCGGGGAGCTGTTTTTT. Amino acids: CASSPTAGTHTGELFF.

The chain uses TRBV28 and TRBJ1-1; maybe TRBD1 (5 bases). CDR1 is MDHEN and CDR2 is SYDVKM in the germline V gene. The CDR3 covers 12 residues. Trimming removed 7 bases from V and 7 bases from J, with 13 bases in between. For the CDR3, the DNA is TGTGCCAGCATAGATGGCGGGGGTGAAGCTTTCTTT. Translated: CASIDGGGEAFF.

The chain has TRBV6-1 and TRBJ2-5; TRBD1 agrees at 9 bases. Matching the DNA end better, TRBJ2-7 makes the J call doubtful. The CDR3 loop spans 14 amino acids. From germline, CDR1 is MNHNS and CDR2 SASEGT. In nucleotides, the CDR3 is TGTGCCAGCAGCTACAGGGGGCCGTGGTACGAGCAGTACTTC. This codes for CASSYRGPWYEQYF.

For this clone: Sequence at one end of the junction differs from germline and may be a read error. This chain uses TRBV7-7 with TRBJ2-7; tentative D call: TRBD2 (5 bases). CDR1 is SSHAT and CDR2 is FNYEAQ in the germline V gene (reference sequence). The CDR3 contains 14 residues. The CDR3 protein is CASSPNPGGYEQYF. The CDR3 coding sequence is TGTGCTAGCAGCCCTAACCCTGGAGGCTACGAGCAGTACTTC.